What follows are 4 T cell receptor beta chains derived from one specimen sequenced in a study of shared clonotypes between healthy human individuals. TCRdb keeps only in-frame clones here, not all; method: immunoSEQ multiplex PCR. The profile shows under 1,100,000 clones, 60% to 80% of them singletons. Material for sequencing was memory CD4+ T cells sorted from blood. Specified subset: CD45RA-negative fraction. Receptor source: a man aged 18 to 35 in good health.

The chain couples TRBV10-3 to TRBJ1-1; unclear D gene. Germline V gene data show CDR1 as ENHRY and CDR2 as SYGVKD. The CDR3 has 14 amino acids. Trimming pared 7 bases from V and 1 base from J, leaving 13 bases between. The CDR3 bases are TGTGCCATCACCCGCGGACCGCGGAACACTGAAGCTTTCTTT. Translated: CAITRGPRNTEAFF.

The chain carries TRBV5-6 and TRBJ1-2, with D possibly matching TRBD1 (5 bases). The length of the CDR3 is 14 residues. Germline-derived CDR1 and CDR2 are SGHDT and YYEEEE. Trimming removed 3 bases from V and 5 bases from J, with 14 bases in between. The CDR3 spells CASSSVAGLYGYTF. The CDR3 region has the DNA TGTGCCAGCAGCTCGGTAGCAGGGCTATATGGCTACACCTTC.

The chain couples TRBV15 to TRBJ2-7, with a possible D match to TRBD1 (6 bases). CDR1 and CDR2 (germline): LNHNV, YYDKDF (reference sequence). With 4 bases removed from V and 1 base from J, the gap between germline ends came to 14 bases. CDR3 length: 15 amino acids. This CDR3 is CATSKIQGSSYEQYF. As DNA, the CDR3 is TGTGCCACCAGCAAGATACAGGGTTCGTCCTACGAGCAGTACTTC.

J is TRBJ2-7 and V is TRBV2, with 9 nucleotides matching TRBD1. The J segment lost 3 bases and the V segment lost 6 bases, leaving 3 bases of the junction unmatched. This CDR3 is 13 amino acids long. The germline V gene has CDR1 SNHLY and CDR2 FYNNEI. CDR3 in amino acids: CASRRDRDYEQYF. The CDR3 DNA reads TGTGCCAGCAGACGGGACAGGGACTACGAGCAGTACTTC.